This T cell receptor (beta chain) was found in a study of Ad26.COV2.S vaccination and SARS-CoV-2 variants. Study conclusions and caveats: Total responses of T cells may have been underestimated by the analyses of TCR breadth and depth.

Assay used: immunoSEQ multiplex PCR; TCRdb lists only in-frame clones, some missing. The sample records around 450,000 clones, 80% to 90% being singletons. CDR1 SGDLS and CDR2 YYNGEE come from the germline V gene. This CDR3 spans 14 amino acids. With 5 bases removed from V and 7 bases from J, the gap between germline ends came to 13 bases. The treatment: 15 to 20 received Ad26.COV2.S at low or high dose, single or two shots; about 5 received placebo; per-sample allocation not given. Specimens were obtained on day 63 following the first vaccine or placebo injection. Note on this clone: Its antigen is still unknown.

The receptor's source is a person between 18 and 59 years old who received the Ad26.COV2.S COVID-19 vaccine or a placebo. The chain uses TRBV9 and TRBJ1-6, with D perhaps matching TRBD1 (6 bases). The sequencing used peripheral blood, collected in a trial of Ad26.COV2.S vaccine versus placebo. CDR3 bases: TGTGCCAGCAGTGGGGGACACAAAAATTCACCCCTCCACTTT. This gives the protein CASSGGHKNSPLHF.